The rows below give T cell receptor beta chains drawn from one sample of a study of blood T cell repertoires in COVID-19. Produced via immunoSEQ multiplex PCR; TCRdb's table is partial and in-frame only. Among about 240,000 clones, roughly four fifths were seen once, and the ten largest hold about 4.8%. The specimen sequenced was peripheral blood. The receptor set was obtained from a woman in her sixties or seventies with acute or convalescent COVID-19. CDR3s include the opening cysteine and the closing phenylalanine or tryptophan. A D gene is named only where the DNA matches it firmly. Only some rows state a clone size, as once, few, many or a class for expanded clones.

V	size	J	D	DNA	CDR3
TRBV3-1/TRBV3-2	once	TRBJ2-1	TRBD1	TGTGCCAGCAGCCCGACCTGGGACAGTTACAATGAGCAGTTCTTC	CASSPTWDSYNEQFF
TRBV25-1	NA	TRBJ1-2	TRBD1	TGTGCCAGCAGTCCCGCGGCAGGGGGCTTAAGTGGCTACACCTTC	CASSPAAGGLSGYTF
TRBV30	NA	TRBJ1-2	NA	TGTGCCCAAAACCGGCAGGGCTATGGCTACACCTTC	CAQNRQGYGYTF
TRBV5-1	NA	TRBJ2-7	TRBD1	TGCGCCAGCAGCCCACGGACAGGGCGGGATGCGGAGCAGTACTTC	CASSPRTGRDAEQYF
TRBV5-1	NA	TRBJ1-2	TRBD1	TGCGCCAGCAGCTCCGGGACAGGGGAGAATGGCTACACCTTC	CASSSGTGENGYTF
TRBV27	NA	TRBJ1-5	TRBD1	TGTGCCAGCAGTTCAAGCCCCAGGGGGAGCAATCAGCCCCAGCATTTT	CASSSSPRGSNQPQHF
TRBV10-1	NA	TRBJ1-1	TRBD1	TGCGCCAGCAGTGATACAGGGGTAAACACTGAAGCTTTCTTT	CASSDTGVNTEAFF
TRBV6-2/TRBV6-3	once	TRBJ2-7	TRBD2	TGTGCCAGCAGCTCTTATAGCGGGGGCTCCTACGAGCAGTACTTC	CASSSYSGGSYEQYF
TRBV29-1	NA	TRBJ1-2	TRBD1	TGCAGCGTGGTGACAGGGGATTATGGCTACACCTTC	CSVVTGDYGYTF
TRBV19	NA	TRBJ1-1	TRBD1	TGTGCCAGTAGTACTCTGGGCCAGGGGGCTTCTTTCTTT	CASSTLGQGASFF
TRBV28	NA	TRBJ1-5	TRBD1	TGTGCCAGCAGTTTAACAGGGGGCAAGAATCAGCCCCAGCATTTT	CASSLTGGKNQPQHF
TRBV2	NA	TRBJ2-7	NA	TGTGCCAGCAGTGATCAGGGTGTATACTCCTACGAGCAGTACTTC	CASSDQGVYSYEQYF
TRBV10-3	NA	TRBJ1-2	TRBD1	TGTGCCATCACACAACAGGGGGCGGATGGCTACACCTTC	CAITQQGADGYTF
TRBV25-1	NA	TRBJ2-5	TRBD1	TGTGCCAGCAGCCTGGGACAGGGACCGGAGACCCAGTACTTC	CASSLGQGPETQYF
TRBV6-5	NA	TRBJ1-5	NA	TGTGCCAGCAGTTACTCGAACGGTCAGCCCCAGCATTTT	CASSYSNGQPQHF
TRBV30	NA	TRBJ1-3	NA	TGTGCCTGGAGGGGAGCTAAGGTGGGGGGTTCTGGAAACACCATATATTTT	CAWRGAKVGGSGNTIYF
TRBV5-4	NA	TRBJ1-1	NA	TGTGCCAGCAGCTCCTGGAGGTCGGGGGGAGCTTTCTTT	CASSSWRSGGAFF
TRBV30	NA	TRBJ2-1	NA	TGTGCCTGGAGTGTTCAGGGGGGTGAGCAGTTCTTC	CAWSVQGGEQFF
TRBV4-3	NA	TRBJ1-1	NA	TGCGCCAGCAGCCAAGTTGGTGGCGGAAGGACTGAAGCTTTCTTT	CASSQVGGGRTEAFF
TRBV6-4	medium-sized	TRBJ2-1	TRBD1	TGTGCCAGCAGTAAGGACAGGGGAGGAGGTAATGAGCAGTTCTTC	CASSKDRGGGNEQFF